The 14 T cell receptor beta chains below come from one sample, sequenced in a study of spatial heterogeneity in lung cancer. TCRdb ran MiXCR on the 5' RACE reads and lists one entry per CDR3 protein. The table lists just over 25,000 distinct CDR3 sequences, roughly 13% of them singletons. Stated time point: sample taken at primary tumor resection. Unsorted samples of tumor, nontumor lung or frozen PBMC had their whole RNA sequenced. This specimen was PBMCs, taken at surgery. Source of these receptors: a female donor with early-stage non-small cell lung cancer.

This clonotype was counted ten times or more. This sequence joins TRBV10-3 and TRBJ2-3, with D perhaps given as TRBD1 or TRBD2 (5 bases each). The CDR3 runs 13 residues. Trimming cost V 4 bases and J 6 bases, with 11 bases left between them. Germline lookup yields CDR1 ENHRY and CDR2 SYGVKD. CDR3 bases: TGTGCCATCAGTGTATATGGGACCGATACGCAGTATTTT. It translates to CAISVYGTDTQYF.

This clonotype came up a few times. The chain combines TRBV10-3 with TRBJ2-3, with D perhaps given as TRBD1 or TRBD2 (6 bases each). The V end was cut by 6 bases, the J end by 4 bases, with 17 bases between. This CDR3 is 15 amino acids long. CDR1 is ENHRY, CDR2 SYGVKD, per germline. CDR3 nucleotide sequence: TGTGCCATCAGGCCAGACAGAAGGGGGGCAGATACGCAGTATTTT. Protein sequence: CAIRPDRRGADTQYF.

This clonotype has a count of ten or more. This sequence joins TRBV6-1 and TRBJ2-7, with 8 nucleotides matching TRBD1. The CDR3 runs 13 residues. The V gene's germline CDR1 is MNHNS and CDR2 SASEGT. V lost 8 bases, J lost 2 bases, and 5 bases stayed unmatched. CDR3 DNA sequence: TGTGCCAGCTACGGACAGGGCCCCTACGAGCAGTACGTC. Amino acid sequence: CASYGQGPYEQYV.

This clonotype was detected only a few times. The J gene is TRBJ2-3, the V gene TRBV7-8, with TRBD1 matching 7 bases. Trimming took 5 bases from V and 3 from J; bases not matched to a gene: 8. The CDR3 is made up of 15 amino acids. CDR1 is SGHVS, CDR2 FQNEAQ, per germline. CDR3 sequence (DNA): TGTGCCAGCAGCCCGTCGGACAGGACGACAGATACGCAGTATTTT. This codes for CASSPSDRTTDTQYF.

A note on this clonotype: One end of the junction does not line up with germline, which may come from a read error. The chain is built from TRBV4-3 and TRBJ2-2; D may be TRBD2 (5 bases). Germline lookup yields CDR1 LGHNA and CDR2 YSLEER. The CDR3 runs to 15 residues. The CDR3 DNA reads TGCGCCAGCAGCCATATAACAGCGAACACCGGGGAGCTGCTTTTT. Amino acids: CASSHITANTGELLF.

Ten or more counts support this clonotype. The V call is TRBV20-1, the J call TRBJ2-1, with 13 bases fitting TRBD2. V lost 6 bases to trimming and J lost 2 bases; unmatched junction nucleotides: 16. This CDR3 contains 19 residues. Germline-derived CDR1 and CDR2 are DFQATT and SNEGSKA (reference sequence). CDR3 DNA: TGCAGTGCCCTGAAACCGGGACTAGCGGGACTATCCCCCTACAATGAGCAGTTCTTC. Its translation: CSALKPGLAGLSPYNEQFF.

In this sample, this clonotype turned up a few times. The chain couples TRBV29-1 to TRBJ2-3; 13 bases are a match to TRBD2. The CDR3 runs to 14 residues. V lost 3 bases, J lost 3 bases, and 0 bases stayed unmatched. Germline CDR1 SQVTM, CDR2 ANQGSEA. The CDR3, as DNA: TGCAGCGTTGAGACTAGCGGGAGGACAGATACGCAGTATTTT. It codes for CSVETSGRTDTQYF.

This clonotype occurred once. The rearrangement links TRBV25-1 to TRBJ2-5; D remains ambiguous. V lost 8 bases and J 2 bases, leaving 9 bases between the germline ends. Looked up from germline, CDR1 is MGHDK and CDR2 is SYGVNS. The CDR3 is 12 amino acids. The CDR3 loop is CASAFRQETQYF. CDR3 coding DNA: TGTGCCAGCGCCTTCAGGCAAGAGACCCAGTACTTC.

This clonotype was observed at least ten times. CDR3 amino acids: CASSFLRLAARTDTQYF. DNA of the CDR3: TGTGCCAGCAGTTTTCTACGACTAGCGGCTAGGACAGATACGCAGTATTTT. V and J are TRBV28 and TRBJ2-3; 9 nucleotides agree with TRBD2. Germline V lookup: CDR1 MDHEN, CDR2 SYDVKM. V trimming: 3 bases; J trimming: 3 bases; junction bases outside the gene matches: 10. The CDR3 is 17 residues long.

This clonotype occurred many times. The chain uses TRBV7-9 and TRBJ2-1; 7 nucleotides line up with TRBD2. J gave up 6 bases and V 5 bases, and 16 bases lay outside the gene matches. From germline, CDR1 is SEHNR and CDR2 FQNEAQ (reference sequence). The CDR3 spans 17 residues. The CDR3 DNA sequence: TGTGCCAGCAGCCCCCGACCAAAGGCGGGAGAGGGCAATGAGCAGTTCTTC. Its translation is CASSPRPKAGEGNEQFF.

V gene TRBV29-1 combines with J gene TRBJ2-7, with D tentatively TRBD1 (6 bases). This CDR3 has 12 amino acids. The germline V gene encodes CDR1 SQVTM and CDR2 ANQGSEA. With 5 bases removed from V and 2 bases from J, the gap between germline ends came to 10 bases. In DNA form, the CDR3 reads TGCAGCGTTTCAGGGGAGACCTACGAGCAGTACTTC. It translates to CSVSGETYEQYF.

The sample holds many counts of this clonotype. The chain joins TRBV7-8 to TRBJ2-2, with 11 positions matching TRBD2. After removal of 5 bases from V and 5 bases from J, the junction contained 4 bases not matched to a gene. This CDR3 is 15 amino acids long. CDR1 and CDR2 from the germline V gene are SGHVS and FQNEAQ. CDR3 loop: CASSVRTSGTGELFF. The CDR3 nucleotides read TGTGCCAGCAGCGTACGGACTAGCGGGACCGGGGAGCTGTTTTTT. The full variable domain, rest sourced from reference TRBV7-8 and TRBJ2-2, is GAGVSQSPRYKVAKRGQDVALRCDPISGHVSLFWYQQALGQGPEFLTYFQNEAQLDKSGLPSDRFFAERPEGSVSTLKIQRTQQEDSAVYLCASSVRTSGTGELFFGEGSRLTVL.

The CDR3 DNA reads as TGTGCCAGCAGTGCCTTGGGGGCCGGGGAGCTGTTTTTT. It specifies CASSALGAGELFF. J is TRBJ2-2 and V is TRBV2; D assignment may be TRBD1 or TRBD2 (5 bases each). The V end lost 4 bases, the J end lost 6 bases, and 9 bases lay between the germline ends. The germline CDR1 and CDR2 sequences are SNHLY and FYNNEI. The CDR3 contains 13 residues.

This clonotype was seen at least ten times. The chain is built from TRBV6-6 and TRBJ1-5; D not certain. V shed 2 bases and J shed 5 bases, with 7 bases lying between them. Per germline, CDR1 MNHNY and CDR2 SVGAGI (reference sequence). CDR3 length: 13 amino acids. DNA of the CDR3: TGTGCCAGCAGTTACCCCCCGCATCAGCCCCAGCATTTT. Translation: CASSYPPHQPQHF.